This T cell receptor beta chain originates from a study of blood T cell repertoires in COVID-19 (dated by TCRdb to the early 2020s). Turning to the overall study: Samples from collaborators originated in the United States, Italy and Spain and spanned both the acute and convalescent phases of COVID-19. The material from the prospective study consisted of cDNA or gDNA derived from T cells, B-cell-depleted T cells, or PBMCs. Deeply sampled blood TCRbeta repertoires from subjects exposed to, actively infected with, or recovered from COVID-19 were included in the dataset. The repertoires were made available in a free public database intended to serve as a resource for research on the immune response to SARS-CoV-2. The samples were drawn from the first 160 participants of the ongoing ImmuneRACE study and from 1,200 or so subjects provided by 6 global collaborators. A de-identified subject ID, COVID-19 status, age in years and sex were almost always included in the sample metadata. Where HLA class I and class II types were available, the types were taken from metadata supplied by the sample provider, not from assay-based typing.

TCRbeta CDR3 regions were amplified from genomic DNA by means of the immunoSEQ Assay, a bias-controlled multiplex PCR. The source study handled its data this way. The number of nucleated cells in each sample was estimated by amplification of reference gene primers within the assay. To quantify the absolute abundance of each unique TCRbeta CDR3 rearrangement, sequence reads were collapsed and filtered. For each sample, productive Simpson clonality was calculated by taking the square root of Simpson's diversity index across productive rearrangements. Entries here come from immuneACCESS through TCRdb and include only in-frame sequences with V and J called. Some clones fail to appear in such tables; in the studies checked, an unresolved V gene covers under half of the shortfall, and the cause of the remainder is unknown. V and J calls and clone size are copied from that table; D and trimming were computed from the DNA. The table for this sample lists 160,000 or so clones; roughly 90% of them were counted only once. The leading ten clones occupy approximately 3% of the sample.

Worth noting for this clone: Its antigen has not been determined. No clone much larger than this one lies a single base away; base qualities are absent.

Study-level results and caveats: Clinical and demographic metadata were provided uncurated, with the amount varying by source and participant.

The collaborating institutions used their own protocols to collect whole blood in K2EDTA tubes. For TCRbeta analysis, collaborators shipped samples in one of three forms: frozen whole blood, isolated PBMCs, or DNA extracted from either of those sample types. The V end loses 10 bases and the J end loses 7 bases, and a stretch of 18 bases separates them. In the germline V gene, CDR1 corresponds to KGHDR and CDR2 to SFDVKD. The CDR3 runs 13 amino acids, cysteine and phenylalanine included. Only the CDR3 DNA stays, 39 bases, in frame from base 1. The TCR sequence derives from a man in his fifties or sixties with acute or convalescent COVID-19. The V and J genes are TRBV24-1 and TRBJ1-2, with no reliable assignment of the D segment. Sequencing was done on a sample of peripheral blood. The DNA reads TGTGCCACTTCCGAGCGCCCGGCGAGTGGCTACACCTTC. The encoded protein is CATSERPASGYTF.